A single sample gave rise to the 5 T cell receptor beta chains below, sequenced in a study of T cell responses to AZD1222 COVID-19 vaccine. Here immunoSEQ multiplex PCR was the method, and the copy in TCRdb shows in-frame clones only, minus some. The sample lists fewer than 90,000 clones, 85% to 90% occurring once. Sample: peripheral blood, taken 28 days after the second AZD1222 dose. The origin of the receptors is an adult who received the AZD1222 COVID-19 vaccine.

This sequence joins TRBV27 and TRBJ2-1, with D possibly matching TRBD1 (5 bases). This CDR3 is 15 amino acids long. V lost 7 bases, J lost 13 bases, and 26 bases lay in between. CDR1 MNHEY and CDR2 SMNVEV come from the germline V gene (reference sequence). In DNA form, the CDR3 reads TGTGCCAGCACCGAAGGGGTTCTCGAGACAAAGCATCAGTTCTTC. It translates to CASTEGVLETKHQFF.

This sequence joins TRBV4-3 and TRBJ2-7; 9 bases align to TRBD1. Germline CDR1 LGHNA, CDR2 YSLEER. V was pared by 4 bases and J by 4 bases, with 5 bases of the junction left unmatched. The CDR3 loop spans 14 amino acids. The CDR3 bases are TGCGCCAGCAGCCTTGGACAGGGGAAATACGAGCAGTACTTC. It is translated as CASSLGQGKYEQYF.

The chain carries TRBV28 and TRBJ1-6; D uncertain. Germline assignment: CDR1 MDHEN and CDR2 SYDVKM. Trimming took off 6 bases at V and 5 bases at J, with 5 bases between the two ends. The CDR3 totals 12 residues. CDR3 amino acids: CASRDHNSPLHF. CDR3 sequence (DNA): TGTGCCAGCAGGGACCATAATTCACCCCTCCACTTT.

This clone has a single count. The junction and the germline gene differ at one end; a read error may be behind it. The chain combines TRBV7-6 with TRBJ2-2; 10 bases match TRBD1. The CDR3 sequence is 16 residues long. Germline V gives CDR1 SGHVS, CDR2 FNYEAQ. CDR3 bases: TGTGCCAGCCGCTTTGGGGGACAGGGGTCCACCGGGGAGCTGTTTTTT. Protein: CASRFGGQGSTGELFF.

This clone has only one observation. The chain couples TRBV7-9 to TRBJ1-4, with D maybe TRBD1 (5 bases). V lost 7 bases, J lost 0 bases, and 9 bases lay in between. CDR3 length equals 14 residues. Germline lookup yields CDR1 SEHNR and CDR2 FQNEAQ (reference sequence). The CDR3: CASNQGATNEKLFF. As DNA, the CDR3 is TGTGCCAGCAACCAAGGGGCAACTAATGAAAAACTGTTTTTT.